This is a list of T cell receptor beta chains from one sample in a study of blood T cells in healthy people across ages. One entry per CDR3 protein results from TCRdb running MiXCR on the 5' RACE reads. The data hold some 1.8 million distinct CDR3 sequences, with roughly 43% observed a single time. Sequencing was done on a sample of blood. These receptors were taken from a human donor in good health. Both conserved end residues are part of each CDR3. The D gene is left open where the match is weak. Clone size is stated in some rows and not others, as once, few, many or a class when expanded.

>.|TRBV7-2|TRBD2|TRBJ2-3
CASRLGLAGGTDTQYF
TGTGCCAGCAGACTAGGACTAGCGGGGGGCACAGATACGCAGTATTTT
>.|TRBV9|.|TRBJ2-1
CASSVAGGQANEQFF
TGTGCCAGCAGCGTAGCGGGGGGCCAGGCTAATGAGCAGTTCTTC
>few|TRBV4-1|.|TRBJ1-1
CASSQEHTEAFF
TGCGCCAGCAGCCAAGAGCACACTGAAGCTTTCTTT
>many|TRBV7-3|TRBD2|TRBJ2-1
CASSFGLDNEQFF
TGTGCCAGCAGCTTCGGACTAGACAATGAGCAGTTCTTC
>few|TRBV12-3/TRBV12-4|TRBD2|TRBJ2-1
CASRSPGLAGGYNEQFF
TGTGCCAGCAGGTCCCCGGGACTAGCGGGGGGGTACAATGAGCAGTTCTTC
>.|TRBV29-1|.|TRBJ2-4
CSTPGTDENIQYF
TGCAGCACACCCGGGACGGACGAAAACATTCAGTACTTC
>once|TRBV4-1|.|TRBJ2-7
CASSQADTRGYEQYF
TGCGCCAGCAGCCAAGCAGACACTCGGGGCTACGAGCAGTACTTC
>.|TRBV5-5|.|TRBJ2-7
CASSGGRTEGYEQYF
TGTGCCAGCAGCGGGGGACGAACGGAAGGGTACGAGCAGTACTTC
>once|TRBV11-1|.|TRBJ1-5
CASSFDWDQPQHF
TGTGCCAGCAGCTTTGACTGGGATCAGCCCCAGCATTTT
>many|TRBV29-1|.|TRBJ1-2
CSVDKEDTF
TGCAGCGTTGACAAAGAGGACACCTTC
>.|TRBV12-3/TRBV12-4|TRBD2|TRBJ2-7
CACGSGVPSGEQYF
TGTGCCTGCGGTAGCGGGGTGCCCTCTGGGGAGCAGTACTTC
>few|TRBV29-1|TRBD1|TRBJ1-2
CSVERQGLNYGYTF
TGCAGCGTTGAACGACAGGGCCTAAACTATGGCTACACCTTC
>.|TRBV4-3|.|TRBJ2-5
CASSQAQGAGETQYF
TGCGCCAGCAGCCAAGCCCAAGGGGCGGGGGAGACCCAGTACTTC
>.|TRBV4-2|.|TRBJ2-1
CASSPLSASVLSEQFF
TGTGCCAGCAGTCCCCTGTCGGCTAGCGTTCTTTCTGAGCAGTTCTTC
>.|TRBV7-2|TRBD2|TRBJ2-7
CASSVSGSRDEQYF
TGTGCCAGCAGCGTTAGCGGGAGTCGGGACGAGCAGTACTTC
>few|TRBV5-5|TRBD2|TRBJ2-7
CASSDGKLAGSTYEQYF
TGTGCCAGCAGCGACGGGAAACTAGCGGGGTCCACCTACGAGCAGTACTTC
>.|TRBV29-1|.|TRBJ2-6
CSVEEWADSGANVLTF
TGCAGCGTTGAAGAATGGGCAGATTCTGGGGCCAACGTCCTGACTTTC
>few|TRBV18|TRBD2|TRBJ2-1
CASSPEGLSYNEQFF
TGTGCCAGCTCACCAGAGGGACTATCCTACAATGAGCAGTTCTTC
>few|TRBV12-3/TRBV12-4|TRBD1|TRBJ1-1
CASSSGGTDTEAFF
TGTGCCAGCAGCTCAGGGGGCACGGACACTGAAGCTTTCTTT
>.|TRBV7-8|TRBD1|TRBJ2-5
CASSPRTGLLETQYF
TGTGCCAGCAGCCCGCGGACAGGGTTGTTAGAGACCCAGTACTTC
>.|TRBV11-3|TRBD2|TRBJ2-1
CASSLAGTSGGSSYNEQFF
TGTGCCAGCAGCTTAGCGGGGACTAGCGGGGGGAGCTCCTACAATGAGCAGTTCTTC
>few|TRBV29-1|.|TRBJ1-1
CSVQSRLNTEAFF
TGCAGCGTTCAATCTCGGCTGAACACTGAAGCTTTCTTT
>.|TRBV10-3|.|TRBJ1-2
CAISAPWGGDISYGYTF
TGTGCCATCAGTGCTCCTTGGGGAGGGGACATATCCTATGGCTACACCTTC
>.|TRBV9|.|TRBJ1-5
CASSVTGSSNQPQHF
TGTGCCAGCAGCGTGACCGGGAGTAGCAATCAGCCCCAGCATTTT
>few|TRBV7-9|.|TRBJ2-1
CASSSTRDEQFF
TGTGCCAGCAGCTCCACCAGAGATGAGCAGTTCTTC
>few|TRBV6-5|TRBD1|TRBJ1-4
CASSYSRGQGSTNEKLFF
TGTGCCAGCAGTTACTCGAGGGGGCAGGGATCAACTAATGAAAAACTGTTTTTT
>.|TRBV21-1|.|TRBJ1-5
CASSKGRGQSNSNQPQHF
TGTGCCAGCAGCAAAGGGAGAGGACAGTCCAATAGCAATCAGCCCCAGCATTTT
>many|TRBV20-1|.|TRBJ2-4
CSGREIGLNIQYF
TGCAGTGGTAGGGAAATTGGTCTCAACATTCAGTACTTC
>.|TRBV12-3/TRBV12-4|TRBD2|TRBJ2-5
CASTGGASETQYF
TGTGCCAGCACGGGGGGGGCCTCGGAGACCCAGTACTTC
>.|TRBV29-1|.|TRBJ2-1
CSYTPYNEQFF
TGCAGCTACACACCGTATAATGAGCAGTTCTTC
>few|TRBV6-4|TRBD2|TRBJ2-1
CASSVLAGGINEQFF
TGTGCCAGCAGTGTTCTTGCGGGGGGGATTAATGAGCAGTTCTTC
>.|TRBV7-2|.|TRBJ1-2
CASSDVIGFGYTF
TGTGCCAGCAGCGACGTGATAGGTTTCGGCTACACCTTC
>few|TRBV5-1|.|TRBJ1-1
CASSSDRMNTEAFF
TGCGCCAGCAGCTCTGACCGAATGAACACTGAAGCTTTCTTT
>few|TRBV6-1|.|TRBJ2-6
CASSGGHSGANVLTF
TGTGCCAGCAGTGGGGGTCACTCTGGGGCCAACGTCCTGACTTTC
>.|TRBV5-1|.|TRBJ1-2
CASSGLDAEGNGYTF
TGCGCCAGCAGCGGCTTGGACGCGGAAGGGAATGGCTACACCTTC
>.|TRBV7-2|.|TRBJ2-5
CASSLVAPSSYGQYF
TGTGCCAGCAGCTTGGTAGCGCCGAGCTCCTACGGGCAGTACTTC
>once|TRBV7-9|.|TRBJ2-1
CASSYQESGLNEQFF
TGTGCCAGCAGCTACCAGGAGTCAGGGTTAAATGAGCAGTTCTTC
>once|TRBV4-3|.|TRBJ2-6
CASSQRSREGTGANVLTF
TGCGCTAGCAGCCAGCGCTCAAGAGAGGGAACCGGGGCCAACGTCCTGACTTTC
>few|TRBV2|.|TRBJ2-6
CASTSFPSGANVLTF
TGTGCCAGCACCAGCTTCCCCTCTGGGGCCAACGTCCTGACTTTC
>.|TRBV6-1|TRBD1|TRBJ2-2
CASTYAGQGVGELFF
TGTGCCAGCACCTACGCGGGACAGGGGGTGGGGGAGCTGTTTTTT
>.|TRBV28|.|TRBJ2-5
CASSTISGQETQYF
TGTGCCAGCAGTACAATATCGGGACAAGAGACCCAGTACTTC
>few|TRBV6-2/TRBV6-3|TRBD1|TRBJ1-2
CASSYPQGVGYTF
TGTGCCAGCAGTTACCCCCAGGGGGTCGGCTACACCTTC
>.|TRBV5-1|TRBD1|TRBJ1-2
CATTTGPGPSIDGYTF
TGCGCCACCACGACAGGGCCCGGCCCCAGTATCGATGGCTACACCTTC
>few|TRBV3-1|TRBD2|TRBJ2-1
CASSLRGADINEQFF
TGTGCCAGCAGCTTGCGGGGGGCTGATATCAATGAGCAGTTCTTC
>few|TRBV9|TRBD1|TRBJ2-7
CVSSVGYQTGGYEQYF
TGTGTCAGCAGCGTAGGTTACCAGACAGGGGGGTACGAGCAGTACTTC
>.|TRBV5-1|TRBD1|TRBJ2-1
CASSPGTGVHNEQFF
TGCGCCAGCAGCCCCGGGACAGGGGTCCACAATGAGCAGTTCTTC
>.|TRBV4-2|.|TRBJ1-2
CASSQDHQGFNYGYTF
TGTGCCAGCAGCCAAGATCATCAGGGATTTAACTATGGCTACACCTTC
>few|TRBV11-1|TRBD2|TRBJ2-2
CASSLRTSGGANTGELFF
TGTGCCAGCAGCCTCCGGACTAGCGGGGGGGCGAACACCGGGGAGCTGTTTTTT
>.|TRBV29-1|.|TRBJ1-4
CSVESPFNEKLFF
TGCAGCGTCGAGAGCCCTTTTAATGAAAAACTGTTTTTT
>.|TRBV5-5|.|TRBJ2-1
CASSYVAGYEQFF
TGTGCCAGCAGCTACGTCGCAGGGTATGAGCAGTTCTTC